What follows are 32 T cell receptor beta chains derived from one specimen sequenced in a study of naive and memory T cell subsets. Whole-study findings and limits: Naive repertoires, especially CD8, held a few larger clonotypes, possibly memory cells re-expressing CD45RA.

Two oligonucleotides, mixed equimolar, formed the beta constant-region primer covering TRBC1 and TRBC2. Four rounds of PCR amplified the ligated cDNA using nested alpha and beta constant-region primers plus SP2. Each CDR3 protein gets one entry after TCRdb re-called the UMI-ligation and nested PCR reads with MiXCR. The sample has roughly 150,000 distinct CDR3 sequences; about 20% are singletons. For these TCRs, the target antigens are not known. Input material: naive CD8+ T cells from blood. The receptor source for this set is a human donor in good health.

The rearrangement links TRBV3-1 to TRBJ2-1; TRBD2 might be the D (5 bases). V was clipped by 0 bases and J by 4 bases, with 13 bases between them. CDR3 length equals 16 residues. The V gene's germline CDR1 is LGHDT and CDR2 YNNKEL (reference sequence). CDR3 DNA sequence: TGTGCCAGCAGCCAAGATACGGGTAGCGCATACAATGAGCAGTTCTTC. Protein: CASSQDTGSAYNEQFF.

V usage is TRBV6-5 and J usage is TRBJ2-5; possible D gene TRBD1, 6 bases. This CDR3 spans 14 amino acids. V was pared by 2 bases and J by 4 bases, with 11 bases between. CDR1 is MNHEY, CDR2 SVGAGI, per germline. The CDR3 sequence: CASSYATRGETQYF. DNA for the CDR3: TGTGCCAGCAGTTACGCAACCAGGGGAGAGACCCAGTACTTC.

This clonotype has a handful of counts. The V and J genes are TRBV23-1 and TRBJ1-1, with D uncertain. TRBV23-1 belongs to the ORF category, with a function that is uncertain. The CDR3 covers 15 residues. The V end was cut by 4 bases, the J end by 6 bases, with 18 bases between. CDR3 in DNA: TGCGCCAGCAGTCCCTCCGGAGATGGTTTTCCTGAAGCTTTCTTT. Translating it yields CASSPSGDGFPEAFF.

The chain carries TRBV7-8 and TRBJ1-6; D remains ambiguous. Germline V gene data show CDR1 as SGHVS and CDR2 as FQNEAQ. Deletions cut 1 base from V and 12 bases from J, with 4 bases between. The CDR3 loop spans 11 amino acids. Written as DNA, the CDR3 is TGTGCCAGCAGCTTAGGAGGACCCCTCCACTTT. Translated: CASSLGGPLHF.

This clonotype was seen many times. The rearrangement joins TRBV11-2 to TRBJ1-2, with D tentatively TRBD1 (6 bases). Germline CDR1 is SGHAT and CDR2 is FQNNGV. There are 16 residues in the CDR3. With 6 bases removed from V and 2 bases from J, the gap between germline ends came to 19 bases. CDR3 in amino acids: CASSSLGARGNYGYTF. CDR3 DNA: TGTGCCAGCAGTTCCCTGGGGGCCAGGGGAAACTATGGCTACACCTTC.

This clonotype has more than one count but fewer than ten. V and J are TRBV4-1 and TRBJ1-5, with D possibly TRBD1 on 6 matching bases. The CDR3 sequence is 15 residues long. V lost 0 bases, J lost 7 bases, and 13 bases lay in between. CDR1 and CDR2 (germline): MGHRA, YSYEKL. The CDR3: CASSQEEDSTQPQHF. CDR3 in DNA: TGCGCCAGCAGCCAAGAGGAGGACAGTACGCAGCCCCAGCATTTT.

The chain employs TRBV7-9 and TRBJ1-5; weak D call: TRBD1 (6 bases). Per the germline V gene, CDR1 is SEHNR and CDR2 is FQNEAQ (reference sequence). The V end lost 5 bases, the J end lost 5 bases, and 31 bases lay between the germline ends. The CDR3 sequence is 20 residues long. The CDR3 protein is CASSGPLDMKSNGGHQPQHF. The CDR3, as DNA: TGTGCCAGCAGCGGTCCGTTAGACATGAAGAGTAACGGGGGGCATCAGCCCCAGCATTTT.

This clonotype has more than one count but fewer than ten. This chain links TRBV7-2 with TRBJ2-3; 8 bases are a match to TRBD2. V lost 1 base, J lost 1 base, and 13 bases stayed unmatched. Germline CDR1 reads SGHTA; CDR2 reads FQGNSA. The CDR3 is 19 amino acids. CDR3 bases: TGTGCCAGCAGCTTAGGGGGACATACCGAACTAGCGGGCACAGATACGCAGTATTTT. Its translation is CASSLGGHTELAGTDTQYF.

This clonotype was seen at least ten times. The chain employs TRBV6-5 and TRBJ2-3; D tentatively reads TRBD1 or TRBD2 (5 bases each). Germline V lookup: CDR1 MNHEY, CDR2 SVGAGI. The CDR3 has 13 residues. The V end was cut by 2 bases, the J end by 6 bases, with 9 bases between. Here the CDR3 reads CASSYVGTDTQYF. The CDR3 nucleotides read TGTGCCAGCAGTTACGTGGGGACGGATACGCAGTATTTT.

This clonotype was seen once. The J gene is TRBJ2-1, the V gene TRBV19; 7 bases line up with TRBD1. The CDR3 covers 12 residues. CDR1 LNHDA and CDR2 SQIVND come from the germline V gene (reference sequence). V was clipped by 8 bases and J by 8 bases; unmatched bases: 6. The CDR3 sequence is CASEGAMDEQFF. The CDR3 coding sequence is TGTGCCAGTGAGGGGGCGATGGATGAGCAGTTCTTC.

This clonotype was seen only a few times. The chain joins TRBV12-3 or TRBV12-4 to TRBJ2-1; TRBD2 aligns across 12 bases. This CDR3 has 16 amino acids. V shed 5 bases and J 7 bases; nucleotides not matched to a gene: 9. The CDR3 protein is CASSILAGGSGNEQFF. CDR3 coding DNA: TGTGCCAGCAGTATTCTAGCGGGAGGGTCTGGGAATGAGCAGTTCTTC.

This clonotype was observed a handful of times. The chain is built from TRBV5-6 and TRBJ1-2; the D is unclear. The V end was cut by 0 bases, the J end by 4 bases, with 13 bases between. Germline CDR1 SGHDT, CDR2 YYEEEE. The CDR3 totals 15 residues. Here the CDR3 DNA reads TGTGCCAGCAGCTTGGCAAGTCAGCTTCCCTATGGCTACACCTTC. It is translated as CASSLASQLPYGYTF.

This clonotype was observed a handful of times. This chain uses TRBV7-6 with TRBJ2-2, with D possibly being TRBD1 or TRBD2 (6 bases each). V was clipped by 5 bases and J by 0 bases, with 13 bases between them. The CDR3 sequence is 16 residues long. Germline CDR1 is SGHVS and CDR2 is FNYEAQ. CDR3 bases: TGTGCCAGCAGCCTCCGGGGGACACCGAACACCGGGGAGCTGTTTTTT. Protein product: CASSLRGTPNTGELFF.

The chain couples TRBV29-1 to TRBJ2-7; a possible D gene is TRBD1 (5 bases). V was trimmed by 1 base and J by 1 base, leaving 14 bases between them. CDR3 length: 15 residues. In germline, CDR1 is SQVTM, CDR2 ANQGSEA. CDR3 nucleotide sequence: TGCAGCGTTGAAGGTGGTCAGGGCAGTTCCTACGAGCAGTACTTC. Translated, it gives CSVEGGQGSSYEQYF.

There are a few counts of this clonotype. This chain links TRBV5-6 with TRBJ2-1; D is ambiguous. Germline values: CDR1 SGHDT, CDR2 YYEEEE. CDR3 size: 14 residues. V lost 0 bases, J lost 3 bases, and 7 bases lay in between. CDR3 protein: CASSLAVNYNEQFF. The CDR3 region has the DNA TGTGCCAGCAGCTTGGCAGTAAACTACAATGAGCAGTTCTTC.

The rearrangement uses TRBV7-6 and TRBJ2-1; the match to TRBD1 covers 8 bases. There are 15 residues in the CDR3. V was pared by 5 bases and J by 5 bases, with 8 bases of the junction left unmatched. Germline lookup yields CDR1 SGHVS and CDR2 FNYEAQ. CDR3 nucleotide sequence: TGTGCCAGCAGCACTCGACAGGGGTTTAACAATGAGCAGTTCTTC. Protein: CASSTRQGFNNEQFF.

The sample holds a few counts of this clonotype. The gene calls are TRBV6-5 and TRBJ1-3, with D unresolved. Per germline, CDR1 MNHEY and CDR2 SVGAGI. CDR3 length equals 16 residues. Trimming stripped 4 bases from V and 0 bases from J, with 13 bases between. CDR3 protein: CASSLTPEVSGNTIYF. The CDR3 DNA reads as TGTGCCAGCAGTTTAACTCCCGAGGTCTCTGGAAACACCATATATTTT.

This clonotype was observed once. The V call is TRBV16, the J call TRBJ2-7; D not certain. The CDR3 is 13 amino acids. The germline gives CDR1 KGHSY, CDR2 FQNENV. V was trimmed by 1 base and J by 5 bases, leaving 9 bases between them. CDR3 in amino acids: CASSQFPNDEQYF. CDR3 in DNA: TGTGCCAGCAGCCAATTTCCTAACGACGAGCAGTACTTC. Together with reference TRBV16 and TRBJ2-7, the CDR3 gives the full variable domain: GEEVAQTPKHLVRGEGQKAKLYCAPIKGHSYVFWYQQVLKNEFKFLISFQNENVFDETGMPKERFSAKCLPNSPCSLEIQATKLEDSAVYFCASSQFPNDEQYFGPGTRLTVT.

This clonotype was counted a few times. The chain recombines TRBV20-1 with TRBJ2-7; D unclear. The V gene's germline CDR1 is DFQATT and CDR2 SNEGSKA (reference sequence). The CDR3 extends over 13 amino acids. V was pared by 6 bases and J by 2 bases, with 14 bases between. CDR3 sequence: CSAQDLVTYEQYF. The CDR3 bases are TGCAGTGCCCAGGACCTTGTTACCTACGAGCAGTACTTC.

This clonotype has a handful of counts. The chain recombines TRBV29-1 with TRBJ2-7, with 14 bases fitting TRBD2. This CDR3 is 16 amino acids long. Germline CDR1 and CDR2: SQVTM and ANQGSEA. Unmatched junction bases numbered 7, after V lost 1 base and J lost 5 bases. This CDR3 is CSVEGGTSGSIDEQYF. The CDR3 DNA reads TGCAGCGTTGAAGGGGGGACTAGCGGGAGTATCGACGAGCAGTACTTC.

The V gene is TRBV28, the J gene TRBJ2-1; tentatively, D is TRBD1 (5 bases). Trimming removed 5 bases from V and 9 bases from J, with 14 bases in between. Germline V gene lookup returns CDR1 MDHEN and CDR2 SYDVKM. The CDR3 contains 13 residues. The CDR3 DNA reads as TGTGCCAGCAGTCCTGGCTTAGACAGTGAGCAGTTCTTC. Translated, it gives CASSPGLDSEQFF.

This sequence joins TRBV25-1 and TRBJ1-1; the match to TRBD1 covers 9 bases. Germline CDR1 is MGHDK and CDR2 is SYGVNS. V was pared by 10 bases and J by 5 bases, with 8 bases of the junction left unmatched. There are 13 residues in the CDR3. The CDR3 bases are TGTGCCACGGTCGGGACAGGGAGAACTGAAGCTTTCTTT. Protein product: CATVGTGRTEAFF.

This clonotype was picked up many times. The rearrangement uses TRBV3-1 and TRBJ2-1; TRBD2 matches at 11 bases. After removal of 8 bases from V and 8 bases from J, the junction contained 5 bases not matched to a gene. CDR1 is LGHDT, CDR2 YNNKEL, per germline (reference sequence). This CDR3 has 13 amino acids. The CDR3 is CASEISGRDEQFF. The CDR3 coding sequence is TGTGCCAGCGAGATTAGCGGGAGGGATGAGCAGTTCTTC.

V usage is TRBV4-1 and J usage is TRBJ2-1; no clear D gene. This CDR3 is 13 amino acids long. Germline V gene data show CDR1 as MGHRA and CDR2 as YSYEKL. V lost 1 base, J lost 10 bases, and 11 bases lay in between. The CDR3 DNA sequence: TGCGCCAGCAGCCAAGTCCCAATTAGAGAGCAGTTCTTC. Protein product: CASSQVPIREQFF.

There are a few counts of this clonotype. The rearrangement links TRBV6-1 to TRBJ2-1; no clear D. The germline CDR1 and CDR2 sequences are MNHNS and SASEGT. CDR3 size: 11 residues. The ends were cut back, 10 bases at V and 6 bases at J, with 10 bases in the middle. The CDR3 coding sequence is TGTGCCACCAGAACGGGCAATGAGCAGTTCTTC. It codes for CATRTGNEQFF.

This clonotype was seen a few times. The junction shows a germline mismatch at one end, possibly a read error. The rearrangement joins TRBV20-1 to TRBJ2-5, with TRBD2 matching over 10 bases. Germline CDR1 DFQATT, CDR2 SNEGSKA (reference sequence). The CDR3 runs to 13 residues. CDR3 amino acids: CSAGGLAPSSHNF. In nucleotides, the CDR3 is TGCAGTGCTGGGGGACTAGCGCCATCATCGCATAACTTC.

The CDR3 nucleotides are TGTGCCAGCAGTGACCATCCGGGGGATAATCAGCCCCAGCATTTT. Translation gives CASSDHPGDNQPQHF. The chain recombines TRBV6-1 with TRBJ1-5; possibly TRBD1 for D (5 bases). The CDR3 has 15 residues. Per the germline V gene, CDR1 is MNHNS and CDR2 is SASEGT. V shed 3 bases and J shed 4 bases, with 13 bases lying between them.

The CDR3 spells CASRTPGRFNSPLHF. CDR3 DNA sequence: TGTGCCAGCAGAACACCGGGACGGTTTAATTCACCCCTCCACTTT. The gene calls are TRBV28 and TRBJ1-6, with D possibly being TRBD1 (5 bases). V lost 6 bases, J lost 6 bases, and 15 bases lay in between. The CDR3 contains 15 residues. Germline CDR1 reads MDHEN; CDR2 reads SYDVKM.

The CDR3 loop reads CASGLSLEWDGEFSGANVLTF. CDR3 nucleotides: TGTGCTAGTGGTTTGTCCTTGGAGTGGGACGGAGAATTTTCTGGGGCCAACGTCCTGACTTTC. This chain connects TRBV12-5 to TRBJ2-6; D may match TRBD1 or TRBD2 (5 bases each). Germline V gene data show CDR1 as LGHNT and CDR2 as FRNRAP. Trimming left V 2 bases short and J 1 base short, with 24 bases between. CDR3 length: 21 amino acids.

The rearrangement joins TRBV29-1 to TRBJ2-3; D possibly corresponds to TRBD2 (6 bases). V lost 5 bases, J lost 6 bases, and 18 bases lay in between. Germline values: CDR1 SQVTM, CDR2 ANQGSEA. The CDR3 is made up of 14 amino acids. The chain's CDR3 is CSVTLLAELDTQYF. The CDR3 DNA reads TGCAGCGTTACTCTACTAGCTGAACTGGATACGCAGTATTTT.

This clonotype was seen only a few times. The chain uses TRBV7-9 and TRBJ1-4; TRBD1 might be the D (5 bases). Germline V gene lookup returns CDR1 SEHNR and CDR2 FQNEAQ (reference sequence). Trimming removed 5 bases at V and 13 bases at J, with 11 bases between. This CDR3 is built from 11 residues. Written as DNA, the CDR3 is TGTGCCAGCAGCCTAGGGGTTCGACTGTTTTTT. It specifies CASSLGVRLFF. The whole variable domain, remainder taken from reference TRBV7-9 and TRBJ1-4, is DTGVSQNPRHKITKRGQNVTFRCDPISEHNRLYWYRQTLGQGPEFLTYFQNEAQLEKSRLLSDRFSAERPKGSFSTLEIQRTEQGDSAMYLCASSLGVRLFFGSGTQLSVL.

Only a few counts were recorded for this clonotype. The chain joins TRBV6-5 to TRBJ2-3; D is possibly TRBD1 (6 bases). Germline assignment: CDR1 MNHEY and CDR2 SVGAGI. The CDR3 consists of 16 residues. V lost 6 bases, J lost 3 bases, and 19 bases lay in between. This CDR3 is CASSYRDPGRTDTQYF. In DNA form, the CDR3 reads TGTGCCAGCAGCTACAGGGATCCAGGTAGAACAGATACGCAGTATTTT.